A selection of T cell receptor beta chains follows, all from one sample in a study of blood T cell repertoires in COVID-19. Sequencing was performed with immunoSEQ multiplex PCR; in TCRdb, only in-frame clones are kept and a portion is missing. The sample holds 300,000 to 450,000 clones, more than 70% seen once. The sequenced sample consisted of PBMCs or T cells enriched from blood (not recorded which). All receptors derive from a man between 40 and 49 years old in a cohort exposed to, infected with or recovered from COVID-19 (not recorded which). CDR3s include the opening cysteine and the closing phenylalanine or tryptophan. Each record gives: clone size, J gene, D gene, V gene, CDR3 protein, CDR3 DNA. A D gene is named only where the DNA matches it firmly. Not all rows give a size; the values are once, few, many and, for expanded clones, a class.

abundance: NA; j_gene: TRBJ1-2; d_gene: NA; v_gene: TRBV2; CDR3aa: CASRRQWGYTF; CDR3nt: TGTGCCAGCAGGCGGCAGTGGGGCTACACCTTC
abundance: NA; j_gene: TRBJ2-7; d_gene: TRBD1; v_gene: TRBV18; CDR3aa: CASSGDRAYEQYF; CDR3nt: TGTGCCAGCTCAGGGGACAGGGCCTACGAGCAGTACTTC
abundance: NA; j_gene: TRBJ2-1; d_gene: NA; v_gene: TRBV11-2; CDR3aa: CASSLEPYNEQFF; CDR3nt: TGTGCCAGCAGCCTCGAGCCTTACAATGAGCAGTTCTTC
abundance: NA; j_gene: TRBJ2-2; d_gene: NA; v_gene: TRBV2; CDR3aa: CASSAGGANTGELFF; CDR3nt: TGTGCCAGCAGTGCAGGCGGGGCGAACACCGGGGAGCTGTTTTTT
abundance: NA; j_gene: TRBJ2-7; d_gene: TRBD1; v_gene: TRBV10-3; CDR3aa: CAIKDRLSYEQYF; CDR3nt: TGTGCCATCAAGGACAGGCTCTCCTACGAGCAGTACTTC
abundance: NA; j_gene: TRBJ2-1; d_gene: TRBD2; v_gene: TRBV9; CDR3aa: CASSVATGGQEFF; CDR3nt: TGTGCCAGCAGCGTAGCTACGGGGGGGCAGGAGTTCTTC
abundance: NA; j_gene: TRBJ2-7; d_gene: TRBD2; v_gene: TRBV7-8; CDR3aa: CASSSPGTSAVQYF; CDR3nt: TGTGCCAGCAGCTCTCCTGGGACTAGCGCCGTGCAGTACTTC
abundance: NA; j_gene: TRBJ2-7; d_gene: NA; v_gene: TRBV2; CDR3aa: CASKQVTSYEQYF; CDR3nt: TGTGCCAGCAAACAGGTAACCTCCTACGAGCAGTACTTC
abundance: NA; j_gene: TRBJ2-1; d_gene: TRBD2; v_gene: TRBV5-1; CDR3aa: CASSSGTSGNEQFF; CDR3nt: TGCGCCAGCAGCTCCGGGACTAGCGGGAATGAGCAGTTCTTC
abundance: NA; j_gene: TRBJ2-1; d_gene: TRBD1; v_gene: TRBV5-1; CDR3aa: CASSSGTVYNEQFF; CDR3nt: TGCGCCAGCAGCTCTGGGACAGTCTACAATGAGCAGTTCTTC
abundance: NA; j_gene: TRBJ1-1; d_gene: NA; v_gene: TRBV10-1; CDR3aa: CASSESPRVTEAFF; CDR3nt: TGCGCCAGCAGTGAGTCGCCCAGGGTGACTGAAGCTTTCTTT
abundance: NA; j_gene: TRBJ2-7; d_gene: TRBD2; v_gene: TRBV27; CDR3aa: CASRLAGGYEQYF; CDR3nt: TGTGCCAGCAGACTAGCGGGGGGCTACGAGCAGTACTTC
abundance: NA; j_gene: TRBJ2-1; d_gene: TRBD2; v_gene: TRBV19; CDR3aa: CASSIRASGSGEQFF; CDR3nt: TGTGCCAGTAGTATTCGGGCTAGCGGGAGCGGCGAGCAGTTCTTC
abundance: NA; j_gene: TRBJ1-5; d_gene: NA; v_gene: TRBV6-5; CDR3aa: CASSYSGPYSNQPQHF; CDR3nt: TGTGCCAGCAGTTACTCGGGGCCTTATAGCAATCAGCCCCAGCATTTT
abundance: NA; j_gene: TRBJ1-2; d_gene: NA; v_gene: TRBV30; CDR3aa: CACQGQSNYGYTF; CDR3nt: TGTGCCTGCCAAGGACAGAGTAACTATGGCTACACCTTC
abundance: NA; j_gene: TRBJ1-1; d_gene: TRBD1; v_gene: TRBV10-3; CDR3aa: CATRQGTEAFF; CDR3nt: TGTGCCACGAGACAGGGCACTGAAGCTTTCTTT
abundance: NA; j_gene: TRBJ1-5; d_gene: TRBD1; v_gene: TRBV27; CDR3aa: CASSLGDQTGGPQPQHF; CDR3nt: TGTGCCAGCAGTTTAGGAGATCAGACAGGGGGCCCTCAGCCCCAGCATTTT
abundance: once; j_gene: TRBJ2-2; d_gene: NA; v_gene: TRBV5-1; CDR3aa: CASSELLATNTGELFF; CDR3nt: TGCGCCAGCAGCGAATTGCTAGCGACGAACACCGGGGAGCTGTTTTTT
abundance: NA; j_gene: TRBJ2-3; d_gene: TRBD2; v_gene: TRBV28; CDR3aa: CASGLVPAGTQYF; CDR3nt: TGTGCCAGCGGACTAGTTCCAGCTGGTACGCAGTATTTT
abundance: NA; j_gene: TRBJ2-7; d_gene: TRBD1; v_gene: TRBV27; CDR3aa: CASSRTGTGDPSGYEQYF; CDR3nt: TGTGCCAGCAGTCGCACCGGGACAGGGGATCCTAGCGGATACGAGCAGTACTTC
abundance: many; j_gene: TRBJ2-7; d_gene: NA; v_gene: TRBV5-1; CDR3aa: CASRSPDKLYEQYF; CDR3nt: TGCGCCAGCAGATCGCCGGACAAACTCTACGAGCAGTACTTC
abundance: once; j_gene: TRBJ1-2; d_gene: NA; v_gene: TRBV2; CDR3aa: CASNGAGYHGYTF; CDR3nt: TGTGCCAGCAATGGGGCAGGGTACCATGGCTACACCTTC
abundance: NA; j_gene: TRBJ2-2; d_gene: TRBD1; v_gene: TRBV3-1/TRBV3-2; CDR3aa: CASSQGQGKVRTGELFF; CDR3nt: TGTGCCAGCAGCCAAGGACAGGGGAAGGTACGGACCGGGGAGCTGTTTTTT
abundance: once; j_gene: TRBJ1-5; d_gene: NA; v_gene: TRBV5-1; CDR3aa: CASSLQGEGNQPQHF; CDR3nt: TGCGCCAGCAGCTTACAGGGTGAAGGCAATCAGCCCCAGCATTTT
abundance: few; j_gene: TRBJ2-7; d_gene: NA; v_gene: TRBV10-2; CDR3aa: CASRIGRGLSYEQYF; CDR3nt: TGCGCCAGCAGAATCGGCCGGGGTTTGTCCTACGAGCAGTACTTC
abundance: once; j_gene: TRBJ2-5; d_gene: TRBD1; v_gene: TRBV5-4; CDR3aa: CASSATGGVETQYF; CDR3nt: TGTGCCAGCAGCGCGACAGGGGGCGTGGAGACCCAGTACTTC
abundance: once; j_gene: TRBJ2-7; d_gene: TRBD2; v_gene: TRBV10-3; CDR3aa: CAISESTGGGPYEQYF; CDR3nt: TGTGCCATCAGTGAGTCGACTGGCGGGGGGCCCTACGAGCAGTACTTC